The rows below give T cell receptor beta chains drawn from one sample of a study of control samples from healthy donors and cancer patients. Assay used: immunoSEQ multiplex PCR; TCRdb lists only in-frame clones, some missing. The sample has some 120,000 clones, 93% seen once; the top ten hold 1.7%. The sequencing sample was made of PBMCs. These receptors originate from a man in his fifties with head and neck cancer. Both conserved end residues are part of each CDR3. The D gene is left open where the match is weak. The size of a clone is reported for some rows only, either as once, few or many, or as a class for expanded clones.

j_gene | v_gene | abundance | d_gene | CDR3aa | CDR3nt
TRBJ1-1 | TRBV29-1 | . | . | CSVDFRDNAFF | TGCAGCGTTGATTTTAGGGACAACGCTTTCTTT
TRBJ1-5 | TRBV25-1 | once | . | CASSDGGVDQPQHF | TGTGCCAGCAGTGATGGCGGGGTTGATCAGCCCCAGCATTTT
TRBJ1-4 | TRBV9 | . | TRBD1 | CASSSPDRDRAGKLFF | TGTGCCAGCAGCTCCCCGGACCGGGACAGGGCAGGAAAACTGTTTTTT
TRBJ1-1 | TRBV6-1 | . | . | CASSEGWRGTEAFF | TGTGCCAGCAGTGAAGGATGGAGGGGCACTGAAGCTTTCTTT
TRBJ1-2 | TRBV29-1 | few | TRBD1 | CSVIVAQGARWVGFYTF | TGCAGCGTTATTGTCGCCCAGGGGGCAAGGTGGGTGGGATTTTACACCTTC
TRBJ2-7 | TRBV27 | . | . | CASGGTAYEQYF | TGTGCCAGCGGGGGGACAGCATACGAGCAGTACTTC
TRBJ2-7 | TRBV5-1 | . | . | CASSLAGSARSPYEQYF | TGCGCCAGCAGCTTGGCTGGGTCAGCGCGATCCCCCTACGAGCAGTACTTC
TRBJ2-7 | TRBV2 | . | TRBD2 | CASRAGTSGGSYEQYF | TGTGCCAGCAGAGCCGGGACTAGCGGGGGTTCCTACGAGCAGTACTTC
TRBJ2-1 | TRBV11-3 | . | TRBD1 | CASSRQGIYNEQFF | TGTGCCAGCAGCCGACAGGGAATTTACAATGAGCAGTTCTTC
TRBJ1-1 | TRBV30 | . | TRBD1 | CAWSTGTGGTEAFF | TGTGCCTGGAGTACTGGGACAGGGGGCACTGAAGCTTTCTTT
TRBJ2-7 | TRBV7-6 | . | . | CASSLGGVEQYF | TGTGCCAGCAGCTTAGGGGGGGTAGAGCAGTACTTC
TRBJ1-2 | TRBV4-1 | . | . | CASGERGRDYGYTF | TGCGCCAGCGGGGAGAGGGGAAGGGACTATGGCTACACCTTC
TRBJ1-1 | TRBV5-1 | . | TRBD1 | CASTMRGTGVTNAEAFF | TGCGCCAGCACCATGAGGGGGACAGGGGTAACCAACGCTGAAGCTTTCTTT
TRBJ2-5 | TRBV5-1 | once | . | CASNRGAETQYF | TGCGCCAGCAACCGGGGTGCAGAGACCCAGTACTTC
TRBJ1-3 | TRBV19 | . | . | CASGSVVGNTIYF | TGTGCCAGCGGTTCGGTGGTCGGAAACACCATATATTTT
TRBJ2-5 | TRBV3-1/TRBV3-2 | . | . | CASSQAPDPQETQYF | TGTGCCAGCAGCCAAGCCCCGGACCCTCAAGAGACCCAGTACTTC
TRBJ2-5 | TRBV9 | . | TRBD2 | CASSAGTSGGHQETQYF | TGTGCCAGCAGCGCCGGGACTAGCGGGGGGCACCAAGAGACCCAGTACTTC
TRBJ1-3 | TRBV7-9 | . | . | CASSLKDTLRTIYF | TGTGCCAGCAGCTTGAAGGACACCCTACGCACCATATATTTT
TRBJ2-2 | TRBV24-1 | . | TRBD2 | CATERGGELFF | TGTGCCACAGAGCGGGGCGGGGAGCTGTTTTTT
TRBJ1-5 | TRBV4-1 | . | . | CASSQSTPGSQPQHF | TGCGCCAGCAGCCAATCCACCCCCGGGAGTCAGCCCCAGCATTTT
TRBJ1-5 | TRBV5-1 | . | . | CASSLERGQPQHF | TGCGCCAGCAGCTTGGAGCGCGGGCAGCCCCAGCATTTT
TRBJ1-4 | TRBV6-6 | . | . | CASSLPPVQGGRLFF | TGTGCCAGCAGTCTACCTCCGGTACAGGGCGGGAGACTGTTTTTT